Following are 6 T cell receptor beta chains from one sample sequenced in a study of blood T cells in healthy people across ages. Using a J-beta primer mix together with a sample-barcoded 5' primer, a second PCR was run for roughly 7 to 11 cycles. TCRdb reprocessed the 5' RACE reads via MiXCR and lists one record per CDR3 protein. The profile covers about 680,000 distinct CDR3 sequences, with 45% to 50% appearing a single time and about a third taken by the ten largest. Specimen: blood. These receptors were collected from a woman aged 55-75 years in good health.

V and J are TRBV20-1 and TRBJ1-5, with TRBD1 identical over 7 bases. The CDR3 has 16 residues. From germline, CDR1 is DFQATT and CDR2 SNEGSKA (reference sequence). With V trimmed by 0 bases and J by 2 bases, 7 bases remained unmatched. CDR3 nucleotides: TGCAGTGCTAGAGAGTTCACAGGGGCTGGCAATCAGCCCCAGCATTTT. Translation: CSAREFTGAGNQPQHF.

There are a few counts of this clonotype. CDR3 residues: CASSYSPGQKNYEQYF. CDR3 in DNA: TGTGCCAGCAGTTACTCTCCTGGACAGAAGAACTACGAGCAGTACTTC. The chain carries TRBV6-2 or TRBV6-3 and TRBJ2-7; perhaps TRBD1 as D (6 bases). Between the trimmed V and J ends, which lost 0 bases and 3 bases, there was a span of 15 bases. This CDR3 comprises 16 residues. Germline V CDR1 and CDR2: MNHEY, SVGEGT.

This clonotype was picked up a small number of times. The chain is built from TRBV15 and TRBJ2-3; a possible D gene is TRBD1 (6 bases). CDR1 is LNHNV and CDR2 is YYDKDF in the germline V gene (reference sequence). This CDR3 spans 16 amino acids. Trimming took off 3 bases at V and 3 bases at J, with 16 bases between the two ends. CDR3 coding DNA: TGTGCCACCAGCAGTTATGACAGGCCCGGAACAGATACGCAGTATTTT. It encodes CATSSYDRPGTDTQYF.

This clonotype was observed once. Given a much more abundant clone one base away, this may be a read error. J is TRBJ2-5 and V is TRBV7-2, with a tentative D call TRBD1 (6 bases). The germline CDR1 and CDR2 sequences are SGHTA and FQGNSA. The V end was cut by 5 bases, the J end by 9 bases, with 16 bases between. The CDR3 contains 13 residues. CDR3 DNA: TGTGCCAGCAGCCCCTGGACAGTGGAGGCCCAGTACTTC. It translates to CASSPWTVEAQYF.

The chain is built from TRBV5-5 and TRBJ2-1; 7 bases agree with TRBD2. J was trimmed by 9 bases and V by 3 bases; bases with no gene match: 9. The CDR3 has 14 amino acids. CDR1 and CDR2 from the germline V gene are SGHKS and YYEKEE (reference sequence). In DNA, the CDR3 is TGTGCCAGCAGCTGGGGAGGGGCAGAGGGTGAGCAGTTCTTC. Protein sequence: CASSWGGAEGEQFF.

This clonotype was detected a few times. V usage is TRBV19 and J usage is TRBJ2-7; TRBD1 might be the D (5 bases). The CDR3 spans 16 residues. Germline V CDR1 and CDR2: LNHDA, SQIVND (reference sequence). Trimming took 6 bases from V and 0 from J, leaving 18 bases between them. CDR3 loop: CASRISADTSSYEQYF. CDR3 coding DNA: TGTGCCAGTAGGATCTCCGCGGACACCAGCTCCTACGAGCAGTACTTC.